This TCR beta chain was captured by sequencing in a study of blood T cell repertoires in COVID-19. Trimming cost V 3 bases and J 2 bases; bases outside gene matches: 7. Germline values: CDR1 SGHTA, CDR2 FQGNSA. This CDR3 is 16 amino acids long. As originally analysed: Amplification of reference gene primers provided the estimated nucleated cell counts. The repertoire was sequenced with immunoSEQ multiplex PCR; TCRdb's copy has only in-frame clones and lacks some. That table supplies the V and J calls and clone size; D and trimming were determined from the DNA. The sample shows 220,000 or so clones, 80% to 90% of them seen only once.

The chain joins TRBV7-2 to TRBJ2-5, with 9 bases aligning to TRBD2. Source material: PBMCs or T cells enriched from blood (not recorded which). The clonotype comes from a woman between 45 and 65 years old with acute COVID-19. DNA of the CDR3: TGTGCCAGCAGCTTTAACCTAGCGGGACGACAAGAGACCCAGTACTTC. Residues: CASSFNLAGRQETQYF. The full variable domain, with the rest looked up from reference TRBV7-2 and TRBJ2-5, is GAGVSQSPSNKVTEKGKDVELRCDPISGHTALYWYRQSLGQGLEFLIYFQGNSAPDKSGLPSDRFSAERTGGSVSTLTIQRTQQEDSAVYLCASSFNLAGRQETQYFGPGTRLLVL.